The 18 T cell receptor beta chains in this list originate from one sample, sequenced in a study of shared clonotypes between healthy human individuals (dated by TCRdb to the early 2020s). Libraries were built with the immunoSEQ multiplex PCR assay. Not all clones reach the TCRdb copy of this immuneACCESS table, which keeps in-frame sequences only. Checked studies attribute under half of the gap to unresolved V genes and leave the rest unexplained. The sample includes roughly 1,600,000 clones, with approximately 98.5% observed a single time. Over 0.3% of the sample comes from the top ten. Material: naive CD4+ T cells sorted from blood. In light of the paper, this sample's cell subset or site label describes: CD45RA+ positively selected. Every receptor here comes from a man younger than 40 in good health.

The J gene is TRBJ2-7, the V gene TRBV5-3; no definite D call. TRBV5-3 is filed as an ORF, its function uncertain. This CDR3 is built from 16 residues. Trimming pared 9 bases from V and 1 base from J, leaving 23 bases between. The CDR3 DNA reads TGTGCCACTCCCGGGCCCTCGAGCCTACCTTCCTACGAGCAGTACTTC. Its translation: CATPGPSSLPSYEQYF.

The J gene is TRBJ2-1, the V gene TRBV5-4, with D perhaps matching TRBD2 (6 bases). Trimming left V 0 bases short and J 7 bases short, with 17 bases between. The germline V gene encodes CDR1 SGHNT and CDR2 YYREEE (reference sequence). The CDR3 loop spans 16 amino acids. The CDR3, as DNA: TGTGCCAGCAGCTTGGTAAGCGGAAGTGCGGGGAATGAGCAGTTCTTC. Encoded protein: CASSLVSGSAGNEQFF.

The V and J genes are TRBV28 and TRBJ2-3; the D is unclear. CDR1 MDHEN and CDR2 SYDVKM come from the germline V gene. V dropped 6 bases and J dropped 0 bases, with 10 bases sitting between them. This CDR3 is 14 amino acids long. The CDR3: CASRVGSSTDTQYF. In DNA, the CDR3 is TGTGCCAGCAGGGTTGGTAGCAGCACAGATACGCAGTATTTT.

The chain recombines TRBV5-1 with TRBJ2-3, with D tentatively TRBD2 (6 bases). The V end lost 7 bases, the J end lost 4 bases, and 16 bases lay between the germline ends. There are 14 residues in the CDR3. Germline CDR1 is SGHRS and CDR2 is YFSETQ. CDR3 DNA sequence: TGCGCCAGCGACACGGGAGTTGGGTCAGATACGCAGTATTTT. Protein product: CASDTGVGSDTQYF.

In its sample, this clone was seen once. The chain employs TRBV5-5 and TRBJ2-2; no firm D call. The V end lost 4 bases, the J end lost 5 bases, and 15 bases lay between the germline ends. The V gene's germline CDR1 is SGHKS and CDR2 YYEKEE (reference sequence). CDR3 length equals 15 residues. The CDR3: CASSVLETATGELFF. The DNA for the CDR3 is TGTGCCAGCAGCGTGCTGGAGACTGCAACCGGGGAGCTGTTTTTT.

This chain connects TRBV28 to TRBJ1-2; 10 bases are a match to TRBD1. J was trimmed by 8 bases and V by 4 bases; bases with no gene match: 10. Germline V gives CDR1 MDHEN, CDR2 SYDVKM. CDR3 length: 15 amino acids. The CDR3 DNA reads TGTGCCAGCAGTTCCAATGGACAGGGGGTAGGAGGCTACACCTTC. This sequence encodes CASSSNGQGVGGYTF.

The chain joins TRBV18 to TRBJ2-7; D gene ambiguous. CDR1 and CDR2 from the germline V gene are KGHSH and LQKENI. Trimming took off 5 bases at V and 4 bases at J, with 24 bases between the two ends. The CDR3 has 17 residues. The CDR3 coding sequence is TGTGCCAGCTCAACTTCCACAGCACTAAGGGATGGGTACGAGCAGTACTTC. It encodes CASSTSTALRDGYEQYF.

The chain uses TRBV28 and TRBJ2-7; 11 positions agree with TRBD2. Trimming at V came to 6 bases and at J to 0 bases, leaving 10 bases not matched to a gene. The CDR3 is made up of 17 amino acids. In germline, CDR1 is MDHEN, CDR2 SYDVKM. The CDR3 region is CASSQPGLADNSYEQYF. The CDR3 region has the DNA TGTGCCAGCAGCCAACCGGGACTAGCGGACAACTCCTACGAGCAGTACTTC.

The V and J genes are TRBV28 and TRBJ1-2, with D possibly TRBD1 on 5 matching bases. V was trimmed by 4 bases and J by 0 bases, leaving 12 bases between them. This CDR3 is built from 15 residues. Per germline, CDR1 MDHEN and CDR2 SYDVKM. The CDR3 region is CASSSRDHANYGYTF. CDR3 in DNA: TGTGCCAGCAGTTCCCGGGACCACGCTAACTATGGCTACACCTTC.

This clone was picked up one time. The CDR3 nucleotides are TGTGCCAGCTCACGGGCAGGGACTAATGAAAAACTGTTTTTT. As protein: CASSRAGTNEKLFF. The chain employs TRBV18 and TRBJ1-4, with a weak D call TRBD1 (5 bases). From germline, CDR1 is KGHSH and CDR2 LQKENI. The CDR3 totals 14 residues. V was shortened by 4 bases and J by 2 bases, with 8 bases between the two germline ends.

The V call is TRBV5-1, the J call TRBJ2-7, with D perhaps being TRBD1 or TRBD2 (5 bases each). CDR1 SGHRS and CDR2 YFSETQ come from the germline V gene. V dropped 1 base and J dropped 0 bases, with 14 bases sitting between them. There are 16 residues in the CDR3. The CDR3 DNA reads TGCGCCAGCAGCTTGCAGGGCGGGTTGAGCTCCTACGAGCAGTACTTC. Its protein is CASSLQGGLSSYEQYF.

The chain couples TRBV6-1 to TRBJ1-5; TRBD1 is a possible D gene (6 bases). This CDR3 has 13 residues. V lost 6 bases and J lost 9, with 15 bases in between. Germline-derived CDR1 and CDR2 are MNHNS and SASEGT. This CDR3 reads CASRDSGEGPQHF. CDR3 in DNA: TGTGCCAGCAGGGATTCAGGGGAGGGGCCCCAGCATTTT.

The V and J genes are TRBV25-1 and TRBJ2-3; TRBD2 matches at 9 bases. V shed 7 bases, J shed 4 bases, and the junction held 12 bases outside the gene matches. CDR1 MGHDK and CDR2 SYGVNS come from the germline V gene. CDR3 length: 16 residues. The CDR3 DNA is TGTGCCAGCATACCTAGCGGCGGGAGGGCCCCAGATACGCAGTATTTT. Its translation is CASIPSGGRAPDTQYF.

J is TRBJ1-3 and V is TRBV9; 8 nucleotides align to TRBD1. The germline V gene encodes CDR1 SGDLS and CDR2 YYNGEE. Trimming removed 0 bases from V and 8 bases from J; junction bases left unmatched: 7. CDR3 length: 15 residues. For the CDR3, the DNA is TGTGCCAGCAGCGTAGCTCAGGGGGCGGCAGACACCATATATTTT. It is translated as CASSVAQGAADTIYF.

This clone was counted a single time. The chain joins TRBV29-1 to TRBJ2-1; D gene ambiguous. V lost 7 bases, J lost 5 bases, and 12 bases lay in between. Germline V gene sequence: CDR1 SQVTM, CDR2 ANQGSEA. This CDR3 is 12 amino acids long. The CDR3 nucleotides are TGCAGCGGTCTACAGCTAAACAATGAGCAGTTCTTC. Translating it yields CSGLQLNNEQFF.

CDR3 nucleotides: TGTGCCAGCAGCCTCCTGACAGATGGCTACACCTTC. This encodes CASSLLTDGYTF. The chain recombines TRBV11-2 with TRBJ1-2, with D possibly TRBD1 on 5 matching bases. The CDR3 runs to 12 residues. Germline values: CDR1 SGHAT, CDR2 FQNNGV. The V end lost 5 bases, the J end lost 6 bases, and 10 bases lay between the germline ends.

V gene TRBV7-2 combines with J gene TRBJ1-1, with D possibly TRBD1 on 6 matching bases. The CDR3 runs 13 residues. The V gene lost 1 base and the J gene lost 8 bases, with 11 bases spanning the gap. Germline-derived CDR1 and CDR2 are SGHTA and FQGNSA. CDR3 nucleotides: TGTGCCAGCAGCTTAGTGCAGGGGCCCGAAGCTTTCTTT. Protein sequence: CASSLVQGPEAFF.

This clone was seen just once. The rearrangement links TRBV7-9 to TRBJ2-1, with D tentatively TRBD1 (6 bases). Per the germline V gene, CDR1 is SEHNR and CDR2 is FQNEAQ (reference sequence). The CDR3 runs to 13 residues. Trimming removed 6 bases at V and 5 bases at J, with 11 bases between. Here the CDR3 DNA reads TGTGCCAGCAGAAAACAGGGAAACAATGAGCAGTTCTTC. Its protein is CASRKQGNNEQFF.